Listed below are T cell receptor beta chains from one sample, sequenced in a study of blood T cell repertoires in COVID-19. Profiling relied on immunoSEQ multiplex PCR, and the TCRdb table lists in-frame clones only, not all of them. In the table there are roughly 140,000 clones, 75% to 85% of which are singletons. Source material: peripheral blood. The receptor source for this set is a man aged 45-65 years with acute or convalescent COVID-19. Both conserved end residues are part of each CDR3. The order of the fields is CDR3 protein, CDR3 DNA, J gene, clone size, V gene, D gene. A D gene is named only where the DNA matches it firmly. Where a row states a size, it is once, few, many or the class of an expanded clone; other rows omit it.

CASQRTGDSPLHF,TGTGCCAGTCAAAGGACAGGGGATTCACCCCTCCACTTT,TRBJ1-6,.,TRBV30,TRBD1
CASSQSGQPQHF,TGTGCCAGCAGCCAGTCAGGTCAGCCCCAGCATTTT,TRBJ1-5,.,TRBV3-1/TRBV3-2,.
CAWGTGMADTQYF,TGTGCCTGGGGGACAGGAATGGCAGATACGCAGTATTTT,TRBJ2-3,.,TRBV30,TRBD1
CASSQDSNSNYGYTF,TGTGCCAGCAGCCAAGATTCCAACAGTAACTATGGCTACACCTTC,TRBJ1-2,.,TRBV3-1/TRBV3-2,.
CASSDMRNYGYTF,TGTGCCAGCAGTGATATGCGTAACTATGGCTACACCTTC,TRBJ1-2,.,TRBV2,.
CASSLGIEQFF,TGTGCCAGCAGCTTAGGTATTGAGCAGTTCTTC,TRBJ2-1,.,TRBV11-2,.
CTSSIREGMNTEAFF,TGTACCAGTAGTATTCGGGAGGGAATGAACACTGAAGCTTTCTTT,TRBJ1-1,.,TRBV19,.
CASSPTITGANVLTF,TGTGCCAGCAGTCCAACTATAACTGGGGCCAACGTCCTGACTTTC,TRBJ2-6,.,TRBV28,.
CASSVYETQNSPLHF,TGTGCCAGCAGCGTATACGAGACACAGAATTCACCCCTCCACTTT,TRBJ1-6,few,TRBV9,.
CASSAQTGSGDEQFF,TGTGCCAGCAGCGCTCAGACAGGGTCCGGAGATGAGCAGTTCTTC,TRBJ2-1,.,TRBV5-5,TRBD1
CASSVRTGSTEAFF,TGTGCCAGCAGCGTCCGGACAGGGAGCACTGAAGCTTTCTTT,TRBJ1-1,.,TRBV6-6,TRBD1
CASTLTRSGANVLTF,TGTGCCAGTACCTTAACTCGCTCTGGGGCCAACGTCCTGACTTTC,TRBJ2-6,.,TRBV19,.
CASSPGGLDTQYF,TGTGCCAGCAGCCCGGGGGGGTTGGATACGCAGTATTTT,TRBJ2-3,once,TRBV3-1/TRBV3-2,TRBD2
CASSQEGGGATGELFF,TGTGCCAGCAGCCAAGAAGGCGGGGGGGCCACCGGGGAGCTGTTTTTT,TRBJ2-2,.,TRBV14,TRBD2
CASSQSGTSYEQYF,TGTGCCAGCAGCCAAAGTGGCACCTCCTACGAGCAGTACTTC,TRBJ2-7,.,TRBV3-1/TRBV3-2,.
CAIRNRDLLNTEAFF,TGTGCCATCAGGAACAGGGATCTATTGAACACTGAAGCTTTCTTT,TRBJ1-1,.,TRBV10-3,.
CASTQGRQETQYF,TGTGCCAGCACCCAAGGAAGACAGGAGACCCAGTACTTC,TRBJ2-5,few,TRBV6-6,.
CASSLAYQPQHF,TGTGCCAGCAGTTTAGCCTATCAGCCCCAGCATTTT,TRBJ1-5,.,TRBV12-3/TRBV12-4,.
CASSLTGLQGNEQFF,TGTGCCAGCAGTTTAACGGGTCTGCAGGGCAATGAGCAGTTCTTC,TRBJ2-1,.,TRBV28,.
CASSYQGQGGYEQYF,TGTGCCAGCAGTTACCAGGGACAGGGGGGCTACGAGCAGTACTTC,TRBJ2-7,.,TRBV6-5,TRBD1
CAWMTGVEQFF,TGTGCCTGGATGACGGGGGTTGAGCAGTTCTTC,TRBJ2-1,.,TRBV30,.
CASKAPSTDTQYF,TGTGCCAGTAAAGCCCCTAGCACAGATACGCAGTATTTT,TRBJ2-3,.,TRBV5-4,.
CASSRTRVETQYF,TGTGCCAGCAGCCGCACTAGGGTCGAGACCCAGTACTTC,TRBJ2-5,.,TRBV9,.
CASSLFPLQTMNTEAFF,TGCGCCAGCAGCTTGTTCCCCCTCCAGACTATGAACACTGAAGCTTTCTTT,TRBJ1-1,.,TRBV5-1,.
CASSWTRGQPQHF,TGTGCCAGCAGTTGGACCAGGGGTCAGCCCCAGCATTTT,TRBJ1-5,.,TRBV6-5,.
CASSRGRSSYNSPLHF,TGTGCCAGCAGCCGGGGGAGAAGCTCCTATAATTCACCCCTCCACTTT,TRBJ1-6,.,TRBV21-1,.
CASSSYGGRSIETQYF,TGTGCCAGCAGTTCCTACGGCGGGAGGTCGATAGAGACCCAGTACTTC,TRBJ2-5,.,TRBV28,TRBD2
CASTVTGTGRYEQYF,TGTGCCAGCACCGTGACCGGGACAGGGAGATACGAGCAGTACTTC,TRBJ2-7,.,TRBV7-2,TRBD1
CASSPKRGGLKETQYF,TGTGCCAGCAGTCCAAAGCGGGGGGGCCTCAAAGAGACCCAGTACTTC,TRBJ2-5,.,TRBV27,TRBD2
CASSFGSDNEQFF,TGTGCCAGCAGTTTCGGCAGCGACAATGAGCAGTTCTTC,TRBJ2-1,few,TRBV12-3/TRBV12-4,.
CAWSKQLEQYF,TGTGCCTGGAGTAAACAGCTCGAGCAGTACTTC,TRBJ2-7,.,TRBV30,.
CASSLGTANEQFF,TGTGCCAGCAGCCTCGGGACAGCAAATGAGCAGTTCTTC,TRBJ2-1,.,TRBV14,TRBD1
CASSERRGSYGYTF,TGTGCCAGCAGTGAAAGACGGGGGTCCTATGGCTACACCTTC,TRBJ1-2,.,TRBV2,.
CASSLYRGGYEQYF,TGTGCCAGCAGCTTGTACAGGGGCGGGTACGAGCAGTACTTC,TRBJ2-7,.,TRBV5-5,TRBD1
CATSGGSNEKLFF,TGTGCCACCTCTGGGGGGTCTAATGAAAAACTGTTTTTT,TRBJ1-4,once,TRBV12-3/TRBV12-4,.
CAWSFGVGTEAFF,TGTGCCTGGAGTTTCGGGGTTGGCACTGAAGCTTTCTTT,TRBJ1-1,.,TRBV30,.
CATSRGTLAPSSYNEQFF,TGTGCCACCAGCAGAGGTACCCTAGCGCCCAGCTCCTACAATGAGCAGTTCTTC,TRBJ2-1,.,TRBV15,.
CASSSSTGTENSPLHF,TGCGCCAGCAGCTCGAGTACCGGGACAGAGAATTCACCCCTCCACTTT,TRBJ1-6,.,TRBV5-1,TRBD1
CASSFGRVGQPQHF,TGTGCCAGCAGCTTCGGCAGGGTCGGGCAGCCCCAGCATTTT,TRBJ1-5,.,TRBV11-2,.
CASSYDRTSYNEQFF,TGTGCCAGCAGTTACGACAGGACCTCCTACAATGAGCAGTTCTTC,TRBJ2-1,.,TRBV6-5,.
CASSQSGQGARGYTF,TGTGCCAGCAGCCAATCGGGACAGGGGGCGCGTGGCTACACCTTC,TRBJ1-2,.,TRBV4-2,TRBD1
CASSEITGGRIGNTEAFF,TGTGCCAGCAGTGAGATCACAGGGGGCCGTATTGGGAACACTGAAGCTTTCTTT,TRBJ1-1,.,TRBV6-1,TRBD1
CASRPLASGDEQYF,TGTGCCAGCAGGCCCCTCGCAAGCGGGGACGAGCAGTACTTC,TRBJ2-7,.,TRBV6-5,TRBD2
CFWREGASNYGYTF,TGTTTTTGGAGGGAAGGGGCTTCTAACTATGGCTACACCTTC,TRBJ1-2,.,TRBV7-3,.
CASSADNEQFF,TGTGCCAGCAGTGCAGACAATGAGCAGTTCTTC,TRBJ2-1,.,TRBV5-6,.
CASSVVRRETIYEQYF,TGTGCCAGCAGCGTAGTAAGGCGGGAGACTATATACGAGCAGTACTTC,TRBJ2-7,.,TRBV9,TRBD2
CASSFLAGGPSVETQYF,TGCGCCAGCAGCTTCCTAGCGGGAGGGCCCTCGGTAGAGACCCAGTACTTC,TRBJ2-5,.,TRBV5-1,TRBD2
CASSEDRGPLTGELFF,TGTGCCAGCAGTGAGGACAGGGGCCCCCTCACCGGGGAGCTGTTTTTT,TRBJ2-2,.,TRBV25-1,TRBD1
CAISSGTGAGNTIYF,TGTGCCATCAGTTCCGGGACAGGGGCTGGAAACACCATATATTTT,TRBJ1-3,few,TRBV10-3,TRBD1
CASSLTGEAYEQYF,TGCGCCAGCAGCTTGACAGGGGAGGCTTACGAGCAGTACTTC,TRBJ2-7,.,TRBV5-1,.
CASSYGGLPTYEQYF,TGTGCCAGCAGTTACGGGGGACTACCTACCTACGAGCAGTACTTC,TRBJ2-7,.,TRBV6-5,TRBD2
CASSWRGSYEQYF,TGTGCCAGTAGTTGGCGCGGTTCCTACGAGCAGTACTTC,TRBJ2-7,.,TRBV19,.